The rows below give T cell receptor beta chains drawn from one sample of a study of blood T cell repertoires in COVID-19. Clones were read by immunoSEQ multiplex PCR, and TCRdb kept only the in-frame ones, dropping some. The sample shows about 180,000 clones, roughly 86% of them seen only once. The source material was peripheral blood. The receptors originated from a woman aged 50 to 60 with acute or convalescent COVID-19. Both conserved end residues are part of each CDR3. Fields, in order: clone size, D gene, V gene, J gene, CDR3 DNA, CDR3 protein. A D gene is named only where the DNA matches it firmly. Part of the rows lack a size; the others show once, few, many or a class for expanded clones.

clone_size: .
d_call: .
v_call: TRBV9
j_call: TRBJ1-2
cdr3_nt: TGTGCCAGCAGCGTAGAAGGCCAGGCGATTAACTATGGCTACACCTTC
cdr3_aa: CASSVEGQAINYGYTF

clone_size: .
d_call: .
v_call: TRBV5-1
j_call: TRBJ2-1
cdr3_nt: TGCGCCAGCAGCTTGACGTCCAGGGGATCCTACAATGAGCAGTTCTTC
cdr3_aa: CASSLTSRGSYNEQFF

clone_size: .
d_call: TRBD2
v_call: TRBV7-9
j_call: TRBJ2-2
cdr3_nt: TGTGCCAGCAGCAGACTAGCTATGAGCGGGGAGCTGTTTTTT
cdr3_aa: CASSRLAMSGELFF

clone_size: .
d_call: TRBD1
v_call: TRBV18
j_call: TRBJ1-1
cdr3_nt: TGTGCCAGCTCACCCACAGGGGGCACTGAAGCTTTCTTT
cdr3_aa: CASSPTGGTEAFF

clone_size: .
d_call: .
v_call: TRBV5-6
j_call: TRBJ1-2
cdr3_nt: TGTGCCAGCAGCCGGGGGACCGATGGCTACACCTTC
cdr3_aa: CASSRGTDGYTF

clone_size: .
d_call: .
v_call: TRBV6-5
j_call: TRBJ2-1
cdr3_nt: TGTGCCAGCAGACCCCGGGGGTCTCAGGAGCAGTTCTTC
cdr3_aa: CASRPRGSQEQFF

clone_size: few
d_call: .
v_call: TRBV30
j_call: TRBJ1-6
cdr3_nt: TGTGCCTGGTCAACCGGGTCTTCTTATTCACCCCTCCACTTT
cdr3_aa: CAWSTGSSYSPLHF

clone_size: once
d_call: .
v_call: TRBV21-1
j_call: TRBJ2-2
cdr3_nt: TGTGCCAGCAGCACCCCCTGGACTAGTAGGCAGACCGGGGAGCTGTTTTTT
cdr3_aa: CASSTPWTSRQTGELFF

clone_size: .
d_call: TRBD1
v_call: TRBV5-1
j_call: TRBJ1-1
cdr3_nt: TGCGCCAGCAGCAGAACGACAGGGGCCCTGAACACTGAAGCTTTCTTT
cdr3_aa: CASSRTTGALNTEAFF

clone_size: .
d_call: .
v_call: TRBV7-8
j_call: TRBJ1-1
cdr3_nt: TGTGCCAGCAGCGTTAACACAGATAGAAACACTGAAGCTTTCTTT
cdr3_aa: CASSVNTDRNTEAFF

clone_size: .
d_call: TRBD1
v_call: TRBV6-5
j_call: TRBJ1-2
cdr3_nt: TGTGCCAGCAGTTACTCCTTGACAGGGAGCTATGGCTACACCTTC
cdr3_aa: CASSYSLTGSYGYTF

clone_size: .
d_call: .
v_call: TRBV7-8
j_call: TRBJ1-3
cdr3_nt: TGTGCCAGCAGCCCGGGGGGGTCTAATTCTGGAAACACCATATATTTT
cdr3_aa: CASSPGGSNSGNTIYF

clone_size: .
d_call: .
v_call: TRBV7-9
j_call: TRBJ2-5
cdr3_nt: TGTGCCAGCAGCTTCCGGGACAACCAAGAGACCCAGTACTTC
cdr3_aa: CASSFRDNQETQYF

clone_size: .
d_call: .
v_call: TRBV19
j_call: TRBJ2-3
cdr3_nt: TGTGCCAGTAGTATCCCGGGGGTACGCGAAGATACGCAGTATTTT
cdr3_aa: CASSIPGVREDTQYF

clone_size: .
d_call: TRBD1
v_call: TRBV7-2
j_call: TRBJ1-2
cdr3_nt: TGTGCCAGCAGTAGACCGGGACAGGGGGTGCATGGCTACACCTTC
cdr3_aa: CASSRPGQGVHGYTF

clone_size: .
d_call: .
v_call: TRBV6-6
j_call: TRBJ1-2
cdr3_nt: TGTGCCAGCATAGCAGGGGCAAACTATGGCTACACCTTC
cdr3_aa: CASIAGANYGYTF

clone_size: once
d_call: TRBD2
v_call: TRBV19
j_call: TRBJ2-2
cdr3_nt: TGTGCCAGTGCTTTTGGGGCTCGGGGGGACGGGGAGCTGTTTTTT
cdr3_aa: CASAFGARGDGELFF

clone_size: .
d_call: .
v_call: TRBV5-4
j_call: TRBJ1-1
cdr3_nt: TGTGCCAGCAGCTTGACGGCCCAGGGGACTGAAGCTTTCTTT
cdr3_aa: CASSLTAQGTEAFF

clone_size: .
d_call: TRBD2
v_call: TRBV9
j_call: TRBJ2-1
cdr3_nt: TGTGCCAGCAGCGTAGGGGGGACTAGCGTTGTCAATGAGCAGTTCTTC
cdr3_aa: CASSVGGTSVVNEQFF

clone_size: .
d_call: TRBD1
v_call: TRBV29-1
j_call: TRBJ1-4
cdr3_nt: TGCAGCGTTGTAGGGCCCGGGACAGGGAATGAAAAACTGTTTTTT
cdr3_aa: CSVVGPGTGNEKLFF

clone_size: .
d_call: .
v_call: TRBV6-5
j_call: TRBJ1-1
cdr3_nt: TGTGCCAGCAGCCTCGGGGGGAACACTGAAGCTTTCTTT
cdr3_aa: CASSLGGNTEAFF

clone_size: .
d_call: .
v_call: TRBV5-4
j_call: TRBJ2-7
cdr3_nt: TGTGCCAGCAGCACGGGCTACGAGCAGTACTTC
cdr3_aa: CASSTGYEQYF

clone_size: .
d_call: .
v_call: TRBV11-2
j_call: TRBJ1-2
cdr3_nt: TGTGCCAGCAGCTTAAGACCGGGGGGTCGGGCAGACTTC
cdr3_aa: CASSLRPGGRADF

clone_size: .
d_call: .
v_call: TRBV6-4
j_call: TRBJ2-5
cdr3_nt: TGTGCCAGCGGGGGCCGGCGGCAAGAGACCCAGTACTTC
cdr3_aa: CASGGRRQETQYF

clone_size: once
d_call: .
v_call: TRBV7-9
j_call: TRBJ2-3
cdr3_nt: TGTGCCAGCAGCTCATCGGGACATCGCACAGATACGCAGTATTTT
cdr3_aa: CASSSSGHRTDTQYF

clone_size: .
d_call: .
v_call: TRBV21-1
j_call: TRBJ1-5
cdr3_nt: TGTGCCAGCAGCAAGGGAGAAACCGTAGATCAGCCCCAGCATTTT
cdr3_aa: CASSKGETVDQPQHF

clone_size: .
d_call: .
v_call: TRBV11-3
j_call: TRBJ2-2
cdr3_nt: TGTGCCAGCAGCTTAGATCTGGGCACGAACACCGGGGAGCTGTTTTTT
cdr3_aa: CASSLDLGTNTGELFF

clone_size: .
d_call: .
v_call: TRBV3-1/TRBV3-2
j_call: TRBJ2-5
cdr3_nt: TGTGCCAGCAGCCAAGATGGAGCTAGATTTATGGAGACCCAGTACTTC
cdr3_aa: CASSQDGARFMETQYF

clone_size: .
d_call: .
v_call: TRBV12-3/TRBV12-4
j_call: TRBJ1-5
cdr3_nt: TGTGCCAGCAGTTTAGCGGGGGGTCAGCCCCAGCATTTT
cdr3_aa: CASSLAGGQPQHF

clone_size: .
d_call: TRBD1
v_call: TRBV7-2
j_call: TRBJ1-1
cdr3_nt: TGTGCCAGCAGCCCTCGGACAGGCAACACTGAAGCTTTCTTT
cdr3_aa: CASSPRTGNTEAFF

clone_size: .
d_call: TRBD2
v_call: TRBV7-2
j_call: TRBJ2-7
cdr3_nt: TGTGCCAGCAGCTTAGATGGCGGGGGGAGCTCCTACGAGCAGTACTTC
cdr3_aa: CASSLDGGGSSYEQYF

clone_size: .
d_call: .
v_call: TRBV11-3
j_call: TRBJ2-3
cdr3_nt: TGTGCCAGCAGTCCTACCTCTAGCACAGATACGCAGTATTTT
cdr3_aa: CASSPTSSTDTQYF

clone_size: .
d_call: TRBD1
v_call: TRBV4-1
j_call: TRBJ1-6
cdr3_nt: TGCGCCAGCAGCCTAAGTCAGGGACAGAATAATTCACCCCTCCACTTT
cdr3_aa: CASSLSQGQNNSPLHF

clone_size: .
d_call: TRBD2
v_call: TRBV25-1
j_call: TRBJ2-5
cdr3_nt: TGTGCCAGCAGTCCGCGACTAGCGGGGGGGCAAGAGACCCAGTACTTC
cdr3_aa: CASSPRLAGGQETQYF

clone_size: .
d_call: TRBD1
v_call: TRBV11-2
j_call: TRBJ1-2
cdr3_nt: TGTGCCAGCAGCGGACGACAGGGGGCCAACTATGGCTACACCTTC
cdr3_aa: CASSGRQGANYGYTF

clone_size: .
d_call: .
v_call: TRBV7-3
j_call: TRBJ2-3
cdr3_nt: TGTGCCAGCAGTACTCCGCCAGATACGCAGTATTTT
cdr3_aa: CASSTPPDTQYF

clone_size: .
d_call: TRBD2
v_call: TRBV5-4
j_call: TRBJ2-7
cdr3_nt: TGTGCCAGCAGCTTAGCGGGAGGGGACTACGAGCAGTACTTC
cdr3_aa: CASSLAGGDYEQYF

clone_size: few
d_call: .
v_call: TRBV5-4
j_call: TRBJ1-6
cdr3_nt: TGTGCCAGCAGCTTGGGCCCCGAGTGGAGAGATTCACCCCTCCACTTT
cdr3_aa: CASSLGPEWRDSPLHF

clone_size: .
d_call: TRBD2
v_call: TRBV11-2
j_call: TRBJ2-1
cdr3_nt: TGTGCCAGCAGTTCAACACTAGCGGGAGGACACTACAATGAGCAGTTCTTC
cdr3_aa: CASSSTLAGGHYNEQFF

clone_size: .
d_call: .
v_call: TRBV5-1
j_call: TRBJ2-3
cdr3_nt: TGCGCCAGCAGCTTGGCCGGGGATACAACCACAGATACGCAGTATTTT
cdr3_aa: CASSLAGDTTTDTQYF

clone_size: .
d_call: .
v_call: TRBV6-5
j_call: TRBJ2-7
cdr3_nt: TGTGCCAGCAGTCGTACAGGGATCCGCTACGAGCAGTACTTC
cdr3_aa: CASSRTGIRYEQYF

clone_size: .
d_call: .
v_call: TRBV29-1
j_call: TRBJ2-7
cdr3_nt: TGCAGCGCCGGTGGGCGGACTTCCTACGAGCAGTACTTC
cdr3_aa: CSAGGRTSYEQYF

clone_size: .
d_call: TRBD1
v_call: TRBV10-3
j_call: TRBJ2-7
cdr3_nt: TGTGCCATCAGTGGTCAGGGACAGCCGACCTACGAGCAGTACTTC
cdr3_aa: CAISGQGQPTYEQYF

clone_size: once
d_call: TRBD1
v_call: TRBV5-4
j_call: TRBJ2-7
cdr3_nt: TGTGCCAGCAGCTTTTACAGGGGCGAAACCTACGAGCAGTACTTC
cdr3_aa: CASSFYRGETYEQYF

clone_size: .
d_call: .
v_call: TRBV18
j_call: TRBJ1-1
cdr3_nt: TGTGCCAGCTCCTCAGGGGTGGGAACTGAAGCTTTCTTT
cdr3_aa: CASSSGVGTEAFF

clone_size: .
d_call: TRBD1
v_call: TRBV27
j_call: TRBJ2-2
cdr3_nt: TGTGCCAGCAGTCCTTACCCGGGACAGGGATTAACCGGGGAGCTGTTTTTT
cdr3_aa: CASSPYPGQGLTGELFF

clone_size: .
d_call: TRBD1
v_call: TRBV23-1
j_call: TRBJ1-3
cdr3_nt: TGCGCCAGCAGTCAACGCCGGGACAGACCCTCTGGAAACACCATATATTTT
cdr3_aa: CASSQRRDRPSGNTIYF

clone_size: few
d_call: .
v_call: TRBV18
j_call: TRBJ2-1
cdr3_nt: TGTGCCAGCTCACTAGGGGGGGACCGAGGTGATGAGCAGTTCTTC
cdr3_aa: CASSLGGDRGDEQFF

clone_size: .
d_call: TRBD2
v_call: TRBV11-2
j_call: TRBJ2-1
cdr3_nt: TGTGCCAGCAGCCTCGCTAGCGGGTCCTTACCCTACAATGAGCAGTTCTTC
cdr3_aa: CASSLASGSLPYNEQFF

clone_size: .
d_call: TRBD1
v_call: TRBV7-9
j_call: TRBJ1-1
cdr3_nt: TGTGCCAGCAGCCAATCCGGGACAGAGAACACTGAAGCTTTCTTT
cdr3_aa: CASSQSGTENTEAFF

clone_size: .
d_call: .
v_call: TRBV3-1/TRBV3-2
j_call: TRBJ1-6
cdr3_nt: TGTGCCAGCAGCCAAGATCTTGGGGGGTTTTATAATTCACCCCTCCACTTT
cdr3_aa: CASSQDLGGFYNSPLHF

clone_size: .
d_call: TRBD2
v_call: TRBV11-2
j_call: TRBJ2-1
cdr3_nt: TGTGCCAGCAGCTTAGGAAGTCGACTAGCGGGGGGCCACAATGAGCAGTTCTTC
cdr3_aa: CASSLGSRLAGGHNEQFF

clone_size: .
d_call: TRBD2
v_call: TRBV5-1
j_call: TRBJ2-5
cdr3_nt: TGCGCCAGCAGCCGAGGACGGGAGGCGGCAGAGACCCAGTACTTC
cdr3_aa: CASSRGREAAETQYF